Only a few counts were recorded for the clone carrying this T cell receptor (beta chain). The antigen is undetermined. TCRdb used MiXCR to reprocess the RACE reads, holding one entry per CDR3 protein. This sample yields about 260,000 distinct CDR3 sequences, of which about 9% are seen a single time; 2.3% belongs to the top ten. This record belongs to a study of human T cells and chemical hapten exposure. Study-wide points: Against controls, expanded TCRs gave rise to significantly more large CDR3 similarity clusters.

This CDR3 has 15 amino acids. From germline, CDR1 is SGHRS and CDR2 YFSETQ. V lost 4 bases, J lost 4 bases, and 6 bases stayed unmatched. The time point denotes: pre-sensitization, week 0. Treatment noted: therapeutic diphenylcyclopropenone sensitization with weekly scalp DPC. The source was whole blood, collected in connection with sensitization to the hapten diphenylcyclopropenone (DPC). The TCR comes from a woman between 40 and 50 years old with alopecia areata. Some clones in this sample may be carry-over from other donors' samples. V gene TRBV5-1 combines with J gene TRBJ2-2; 8 positions agree with TRBD1. The CDR3 protein is CASSRGQVITGELFF. CDR3 DNA sequence: TGCGCCAGCAGCCGGGGACAGGTCATCACCGGGGAGCTGTTTTTT.